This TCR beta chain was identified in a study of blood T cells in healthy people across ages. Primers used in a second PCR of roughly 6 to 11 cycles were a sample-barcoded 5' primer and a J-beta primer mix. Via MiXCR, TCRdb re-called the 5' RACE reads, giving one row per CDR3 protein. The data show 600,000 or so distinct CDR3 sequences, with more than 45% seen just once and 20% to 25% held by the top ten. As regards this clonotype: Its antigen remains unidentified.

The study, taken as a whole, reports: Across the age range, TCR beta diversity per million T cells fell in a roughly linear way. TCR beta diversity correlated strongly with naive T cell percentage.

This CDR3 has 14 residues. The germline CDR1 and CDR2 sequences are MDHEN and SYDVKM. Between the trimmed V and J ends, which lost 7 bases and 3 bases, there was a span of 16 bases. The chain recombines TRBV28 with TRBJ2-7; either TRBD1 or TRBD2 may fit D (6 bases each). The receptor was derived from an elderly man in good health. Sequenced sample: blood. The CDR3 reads CASTITGTYYEQYF. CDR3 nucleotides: TGTGCCAGCACCATCACAGGGACTTACTACGAGCAGTACTTC.